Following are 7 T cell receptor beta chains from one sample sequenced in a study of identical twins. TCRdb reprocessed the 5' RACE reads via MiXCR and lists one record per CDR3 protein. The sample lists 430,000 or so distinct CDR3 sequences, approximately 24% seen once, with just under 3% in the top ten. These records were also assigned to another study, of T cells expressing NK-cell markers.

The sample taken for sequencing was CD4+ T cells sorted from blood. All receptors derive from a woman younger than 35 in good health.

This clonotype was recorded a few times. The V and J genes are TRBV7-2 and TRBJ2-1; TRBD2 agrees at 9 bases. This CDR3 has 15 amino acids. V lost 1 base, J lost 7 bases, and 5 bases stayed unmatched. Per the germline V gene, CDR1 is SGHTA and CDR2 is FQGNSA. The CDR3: CASSLVSSGTNEQFF. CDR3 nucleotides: TGTGCCAGCAGCTTAGTTTCTAGCGGGACGAATGAGCAGTTCTTC.

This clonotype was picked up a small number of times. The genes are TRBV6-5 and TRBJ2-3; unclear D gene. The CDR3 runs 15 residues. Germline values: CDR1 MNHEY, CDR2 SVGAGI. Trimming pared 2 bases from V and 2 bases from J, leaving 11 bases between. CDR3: CASSYRPRTTDTQYF. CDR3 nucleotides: TGTGCCAGCAGTTACCGACCAAGAACCACAGATACGCAGTATTTT.

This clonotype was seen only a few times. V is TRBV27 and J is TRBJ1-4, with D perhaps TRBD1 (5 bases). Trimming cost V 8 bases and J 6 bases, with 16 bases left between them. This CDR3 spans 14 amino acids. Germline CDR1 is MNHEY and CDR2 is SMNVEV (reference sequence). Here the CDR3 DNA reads TGTGCCAGCGGACGACGCCCGGGGGATGAAAAACTGTTTTTT. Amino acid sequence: CASGRRPGDEKLFF.

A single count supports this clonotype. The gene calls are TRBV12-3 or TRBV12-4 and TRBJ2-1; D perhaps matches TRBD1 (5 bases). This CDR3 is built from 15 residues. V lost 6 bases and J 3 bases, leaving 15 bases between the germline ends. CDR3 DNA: TGTGCCAGCAGCGGGTGGACAAGGAACTACAATGAGCAGTTCTTC. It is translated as CASSGWTRNYNEQFF.

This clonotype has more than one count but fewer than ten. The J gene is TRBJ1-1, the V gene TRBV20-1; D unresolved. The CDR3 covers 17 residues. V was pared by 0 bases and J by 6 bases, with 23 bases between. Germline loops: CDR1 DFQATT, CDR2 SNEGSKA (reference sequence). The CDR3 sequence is CSAREPISVGRFSEAFF. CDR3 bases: TGCAGTGCTAGAGAGCCCATCTCCGTCGGTCGATTTTCTGAAGCTTTCTTT.

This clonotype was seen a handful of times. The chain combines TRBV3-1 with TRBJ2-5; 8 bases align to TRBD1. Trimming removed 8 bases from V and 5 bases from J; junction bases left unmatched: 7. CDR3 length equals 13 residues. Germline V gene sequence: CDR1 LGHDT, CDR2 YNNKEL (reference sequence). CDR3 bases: TGTGCCAGCGAGGACAGGGCGAGTGAGACCCAGTACTTC. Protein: CASEDRASETQYF.

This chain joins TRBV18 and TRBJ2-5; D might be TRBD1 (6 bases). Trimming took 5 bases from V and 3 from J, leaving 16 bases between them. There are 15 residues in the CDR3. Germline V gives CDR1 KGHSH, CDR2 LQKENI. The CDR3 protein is CASSSQQGNEETQYF. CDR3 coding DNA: TGTGCCAGCTCAAGTCAACAGGGAAATGAAGAGACCCAGTACTTC. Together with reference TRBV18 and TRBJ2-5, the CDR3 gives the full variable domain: NAGVMQNPRHLVRRRGQEARLRCSPMKGHSHVYWYRQLPEEGLKFMVYLQKENIIDESGMPKERFSAEFPKEGPSILRIQQVVRGDSAAYFCASSSQQGNEETQYFGPGTRLLVL.